The rows below give T cell receptor beta chains drawn from one sample of a study of cytomegalovirus exposure and HLA in healthy donors. Libraries were prepared by immunoSEQ multiplex PCR; TCRdb keeps only in-frame clonotypes and omits some of them. This table holds about 93,000 clones, over 55% found once. Material for sequencing was PBMCs. These receptors all stem from a boy under 18 in good health and CMV-seropositive. The conserved cysteine and the conserved F or W are not part of the CDR3 here. The D gene is left open where the match is weak. Not every row has a clone size; where given, it reads once, few, many or a size class.

v_call	clone_size	d_call	j_call	cdr3_aa
TRBV4-2	few	TRBD1	TRBJ2-7	ASSRGQGGFYEQY
TRBV15	-	TRBD2	TRBJ2-3	ATSSRDYVDTQY
TRBV7-3	-	TRBD2	TRBJ2-1	ASSPEPGLAYEQF
TRBV5-4	-	-	TRBJ2-3	ASSLDVKGVGDTQY
TRBV6-5	-	-	TRBJ2-1	ASNRHNEQF
TRBV10-3	few	TRBD1	TRBJ1-3	AIRDGTESGNTIY
TRBV19	few	-	TRBJ2-7	ASSSAGEQY
TRBV7-9	few	TRBD2	TRBJ2-1	ASSPEGGVVEQF
TRBV9	-	TRBD1	TRBJ2-3	ASSVQGATDTQY
TRBV27	-	TRBD1	TRBJ1-2	ASSLSQGARGYT
TRBV5-1	-	-	TRBJ1-2	ASSLTGTTDRYT
TRBV30	-	-	TRBJ1-4	AWSGQLNEKLF
TRBV27	once	TRBD2	TRBJ2-7	ASSPRGVALYEQY
TRBV4-3	-	-	TRBJ2-1	ASSQTFTGSSYNEQF
TRBV7-3	-	-	TRBJ1-2	ASRLNRDTEPGYT
TRBV6-1	few	-	TRBJ1-1	ASSEGFIGTEAF
TRBV18	-	-	TRBJ2-3	ASSPRGGAVADTQY
TRBV29-1	-	-	TRBJ2-7	SVEGEARGAYERY
TRBV29-1	-	-	TRBJ1-5	SVTTGGNQPQH
TRBV7-8	-	TRBD1	TRBJ2-7	ASSGGQGVAYEQY
TRBV7-9	-	-	TRBJ1-1	ASSLGSPEAF
TRBV7-9	few	TRBD1	TRBJ1-1	ASSLRTGWNTEAF
TRBV9	-	-	TRBJ2-6	ASPAGGYSGANVLT
TRBV7-2	-	TRBD2	-	ASSSSGLAGYEQY
TRBV4-1	-	TRBD1	TRBJ1-2	ASSQPGQGKYGYT
TRBV6-5	-	TRBD1	TRBJ1-2	ASSYPGQGPYGYT